This T cell receptor beta chain was sequenced during a study of OX40 agonist ivuxolimab in advanced cancers. Background on the whole study: Ivuxolimab was a fully human IgG2 agonistic monoclonal antibody targeting the costimulatory receptor OX40 (CD134). The paper reports the monotherapy dose-escalation portion (N of about 54 patients) of the phase I ivuxolimab trial. The point of sequencing TCRbeta in the periphery was to test whether ivuxolimab changed TCR sequence diversity and drove clonal T-cell expansion. In the dose-escalation cohort, 82.7% of patients were male, and the mean age was roughly 60 years, with a range of about 23 to 90. Intravenous ivuxolimab was administered to patients every 2 weeks at six dose levels: 0.01, 0.1, 0.3, 1.5, 3 and 10 mg/kg. Of the approximately 50 patients in dose escalation, some 20 had hepatocellular carcinoma, approximately 15 had melanoma, 9 had renal cell carcinoma and 9 had head and neck cancer. Patients were allowed to have had prior anti-PD-1, anti-PD-L1 or anti-CTLA-4 therapy, and around 37% of the dose-escalation patients had previously received checkpoint inhibitors. Partial responses occurred in three dose-escalation patients: two with cutaneous melanoma and one with hepatocellular carcinoma.

The trial excluded patients who had a history of autoimmune disease or were on systemic immunosuppression. Peripheral blood for TCR sequencing was collected from all dose cohorts at baseline, on cycle 4 day 1, and on cycle 7 day 1. Samples were obtained from an open-label, multicenter, first-in-human phase I dose-escalation trial of ivuxolimab. Adults with locally advanced or metastatic melanoma, renal cell, hepatocellular, or head and neck squamous cell carcinoma were enrolled in the trial. Before TCR sequencing, CD4+ T cells and CD8+ T cells were sorted from peripheral blood as separate populations. For this clone: Its antigen target is currently unknown. Within one base of it there is no much larger clone, and no base qualities were kept.

Beyond this particular receptor, the publication reports: The antigen specificity of the peripheral T cells that underwent clonal expansion was not determined. In the 0.1-3.0 mg/kg groups, partial responders had among the lowest normalized peripheral clonal expansion, particularly in CD8+ T cells. After ivuxolimab, more expanded clones were found on average in CD8+ T cells than in CD4+ T cells. At doses of 0.1 to 3.0 mg/kg, clonal expansion of both CD4+ and CD8+ T cells in blood was seen between baseline and week 6. Low levels of normalized T-cell clonal expansion were also seen in some patients who did not respond.

Genomic DNA was isolated from the sorted cells so that the TCRbeta CDR3 region could be sequenced. The immunoSEQ Assay was used to sequence the TCRbeta CDR3 regions. In its TCRdb copy, this immuneACCESS table keeps in-frame sequences only and misses some clones. Where compared with another copy, unresolved V genes explain less than half of these, and the others have no known cause. The sample table holds about 68,000 clones, of which roughly 80% were seen once. The ten largest clones represent around 9.9% of the sample. Trimming takes 2 bases from V and 8 bases from J, and the germline ends sit 6 bases apart. According to the germline V gene, CDR1 reads SGHTA and CDR2 reads FQGNSA. The CDR3 measures 12 amino acids from cysteine to phenylalanine. This entry keeps only the CDR3 DNA: 36 bases, framed from base 1.

The input for sequencing was CD4+ or CD8+ T cells sorted from blood, taken in a trial of the OX40 agonist ivuxolimab. This TCR was sampled from an adult with an advanced solid tumor such as melanoma, head and neck, liver or kidney cancer. The chain is encoded by TRBV7-2 joined to TRBJ1-4; the D gene cannot be resolved reliably. The DNA reads TGTGCCAGCAGCTTACTTGGGGAAAAACTGTTTTTT. Its protein product is CASSLLGEKLFF.